One and the same sample provided the 7 T cell receptor beta chains below, sequenced in a study of OX40 agonist ivuxolimab in advanced cancers. The data were produced by immunoSEQ multiplex PCR, yet TCRdb's version contains in-frame clones alone and is incomplete. The sample contains about 48,000 clones, more than 85% of which appear only once. The material was CD4+ or CD8+ T cells sorted from blood, obtained in a trial of the OX40 agonist ivuxolimab. These receptors all stem from an adult with an advanced solid tumor such as melanoma, head and neck, liver or kidney cancer.

The rearrangement uses TRBV10-3 and TRBJ1-3, with 9 nucleotides matching TRBD1. With V trimmed by 10 bases and J by 4 bases, 8 bases remained unmatched. CDR3 length equals 14 residues. CDR1 and CDR2 from the germline V gene are ENHRY and SYGVKD. Here the CDR3 reads CATIQGANGNTIYF. The DNA for the CDR3 is TGTGCCACTATACAGGGGGCGAACGGAAACACCATATATTTT.

The V gene is TRBV13, the J gene TRBJ2-3, with TRBD2 matching 13 bases. CDR3 length: 16 residues. J lost 4 bases, V lost 5 bases, and 6 bases had no gene match. Germline CDR1 and CDR2: PRHDT and FYEKMQ (reference sequence). DNA of the CDR3: TGTGCCAGCAGCCCCGGGACTAGCGGGGTGCCAGATACGCAGTATTTT. This encodes CASSPGTSGVPDTQYF.

This clone was detected a few times. Different DNA sequences within this sample yield the same CDR3. The V gene is TRBV27, the J gene TRBJ2-7; D remains ambiguous. Germline V gene sequence: CDR1 MNHEY, CDR2 SMNVEV (reference sequence). Trimming took off 4 bases at V and 2 bases at J, with 3 bases between the two ends. This CDR3 is 11 amino acids long. In nucleotides, the CDR3 is TGTGCCAGCAGTTCCACCTACGAGCAGTACTTC. This sequence encodes CASSSTYEQYF.

V is TRBV4-1 and J is TRBJ2-2; no clear D gene. Trimming took off 4 bases at V and 3 bases at J, with 6 bases between the two ends. CDR3 length equals 13 residues. The germline gives CDR1 MGHRA, CDR2 YSYEKL. The chain's CDR3 is CASSPLYTGELFF. CDR3 sequence (DNA): TGCGCCAGCAGCCCGTTATACACCGGGGAGCTGTTTTTT.

In DNA, the CDR3 is TGTGCCAGCAGCTCCGGGGTGACGACCCAAGAGACCCAGTACTTC. Protein: CASSSGVTTQETQYF. This rearrangement joins TRBV11-2 to TRBJ2-5, with D possibly matching TRBD2 (5 bases). The V and J ends lost 4 bases and 1 base respectively, with 13 bases between them. Germline CDR1 reads SGHAT; CDR2 reads FQNNGV. The CDR3 is 15 amino acids.

The chain recombines TRBV6-5 with TRBJ1-2; D is uncertain. Germline CDR1 and CDR2: MNHEY and SVGAGI. V lost 0 bases and J lost 7, with 9 bases in between. CDR3 length: 13 residues. The CDR3 DNA reads as TGTGCCAGCAGTTACTCAAGGACCGGTGGCTACACCTTC. It encodes CASSYSRTGGYTF.

The V and J genes are TRBV11-2 and TRBJ2-5; D is tentatively TRBD1 or TRBD2 (5 bases each). V was pared by 6 bases and J by 4 bases, with 12 bases between. CDR1 SGHAT and CDR2 FQNNGV come from the germline V gene. There are 13 residues in the CDR3. The CDR3 region has the DNA TGTGCCAGCAGAACGGGGCTTCGAGAGACCCAGTACTTC. Translating it yields CASRTGLRETQYF.